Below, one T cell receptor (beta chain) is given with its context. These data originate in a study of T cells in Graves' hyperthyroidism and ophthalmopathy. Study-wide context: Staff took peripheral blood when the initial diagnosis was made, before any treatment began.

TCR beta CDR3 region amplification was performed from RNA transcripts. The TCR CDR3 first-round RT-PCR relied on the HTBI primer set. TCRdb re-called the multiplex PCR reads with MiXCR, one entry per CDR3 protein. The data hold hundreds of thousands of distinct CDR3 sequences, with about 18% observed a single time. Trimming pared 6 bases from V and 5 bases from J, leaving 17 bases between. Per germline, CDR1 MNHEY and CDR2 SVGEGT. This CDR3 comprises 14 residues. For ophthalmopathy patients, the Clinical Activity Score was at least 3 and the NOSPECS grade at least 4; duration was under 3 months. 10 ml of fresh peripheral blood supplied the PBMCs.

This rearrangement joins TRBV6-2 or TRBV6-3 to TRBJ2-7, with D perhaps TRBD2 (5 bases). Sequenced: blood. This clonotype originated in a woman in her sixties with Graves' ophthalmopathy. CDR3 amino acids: CASRFKDSYHEQYF. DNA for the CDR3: TGTGCCAGCAGATTCAAGGACTCCTACCACGAGCAGTACTTC.